These 16 T cell receptor beta chains share one sample of origin, sequenced in a study of beta chain features in type 1 diabetes. TCRB transcripts that were expressed got sequenced, as all of the isolated RNA had been reverse transcribed. The protocol was immunoSEQ multiplex PCR, while the TCRdb copy is restricted to in-frame clones and leaves out a portion. The table lists around 450,000 clones, 9.5% to 12% of them singletons. Input material: naive CD4+ T cells from blood. Receptors were obtained from a woman aged 18-35 years in good health.

The rearrangement links TRBV6-1 to TRBJ2-2; D is unclear. Germline V CDR1 and CDR2: MNHNS, SASEGT. V lost 6 bases, J lost 3 bases, and 11 bases lay in between. The length of the CDR3 is 14 residues. CDR3 nucleotide sequence: TGTGCCAGCAGCGACGACGGGTACACCGGGGAGCTGTTTTTT. It is translated as CASSDDGYTGELFF.

The CDR3 nucleotides are TGCGCCAGCAGCCAAGTCGGACTAGCGGGAGGACAGGAGACCCAGTACTTC. Translation gives CASSQVGLAGGQETQYF. J is TRBJ2-5 and V is TRBV4-1; 14 bases are shared with TRBD2. The CDR3 has 17 residues. Germline lookup yields CDR1 MGHRA and CDR2 YSYEKL. Germline trimming cut 1 base from V and 5 bases from J; bases unmatched to any gene: 6.

The rearrangement uses TRBV20-1 and TRBJ1-1; 7 nucleotides line up with TRBD1. Germline loops: CDR1 DFQATT, CDR2 SNEGSKA (reference sequence). CDR3 length: 11 amino acids. V lost 3 bases, J lost 7 bases, and 2 bases stayed unmatched. The CDR3: CSARDRFEAFF. The CDR3 DNA reads TGCAGTGCTAGGGACAGGTTTGAAGCTTTCTTT.

This clone has more than one count but fewer than ten. The chain recombines TRBV28 with TRBJ2-2; 8 nucleotides agree with TRBD2. Per germline, CDR1 MDHEN and CDR2 SYDVKM. J lost 6 bases, V lost 10 bases, and 13 bases had no gene match. The CDR3 has 15 amino acids. The CDR3 sequence is CATRPREGIAGELFF. The CDR3 DNA follows: TGTGCCACCAGACCCCGGGAGGGTATCGCCGGGGAGCTGTTTTTT.

In its sample, this clone was seen a few times. V usage is TRBV10-3 and J usage is TRBJ2-1; 9 bases align to TRBD2. V lost 0 bases, J lost 11 bases, and 8 bases stayed unmatched. Germline loops: CDR1 ENHRY, CDR2 SYGVKD. This CDR3 contains 15 residues. In DNA, the CDR3 is TGTGCCATCAGTGAGTCGGTAGTAGCGGGAGCTCAGCAGTTCTTC. Translation gives CAISESVVAGAQQFF.

V and J are TRBV25-1 and TRBJ2-1; 10 bases line up with TRBD1. Germline CDR1 MGHDK, CDR2 SYGVNS. The V segment lost 6 bases and the J segment 7 bases; nucleotides outside the gene matches: 6. CDR3 length: 14 amino acids. CDR3 sequence (DNA): TGTGCCAGCAGCAAGACAGGGGGCGGGAATGAGCAGTTCTTC. It codes for CASSKTGGGNEQFF.

This clone was detected only a few times. This chain joins TRBV19 and TRBJ2-3; the D gene is possibly TRBD2 (6 bases). V dropped 4 bases and J dropped 4 bases, with 18 bases sitting between them. CDR1 LNHDA and CDR2 SQIVND come from the germline V gene (reference sequence). This CDR3 is built from 16 residues. The CDR3 nucleotides read TGTGCCAGTAGTACCCTTCCGGGAGTTGAGGCAGATACGCAGTATTTT. Translated, it gives CASSTLPGVEADTQYF.

This clone came up a few times. This sequence joins TRBV7-2 and TRBJ2-7, with D unclear. V lost 5 bases and J 1 base, leaving 6 bases between the germline ends. This CDR3 spans 12 amino acids. The V gene's germline CDR1 is SGHTA and CDR2 FQGNSA. CDR3 in DNA: TGTGCCAGCAGCCCACCTTCCTACGAGCAGTACTTC. This sequence encodes CASSPPSYEQYF.

The sample holds a few counts of this clone. At the DNA level, this CDR3 is encoded by other sequences in the same sample as well. The chain joins TRBV7-2 to TRBJ2-7; 10 bases are shared with TRBD1. The CDR3 is made up of 14 amino acids. V lost 4 bases to trimming and J lost 3 bases; unmatched junction nucleotides: 3. Germline lookup yields CDR1 SGHTA and CDR2 FQGNSA. The CDR3 reads CASSSGQGNYEQYF. The CDR3 nucleotides read TGTGCCAGCAGCTCGGGACAGGGGAACTACGAGCAGTACTTC.

This clone was seen a few times. The rearrangement joins TRBV4-1 to TRBJ2-4; D might be TRBD1 (7 bases). The CDR3 is 19 amino acids. V was pared by 1 base and J by 5 bases, with 24 bases between. CDR1 is MGHRA, CDR2 YSYEKL, per germline. The CDR3 region is CASSQGSGGIVDFENIQYF. The CDR3 bases are TGCGCCAGCAGCCAAGGGTCAGGGGGGATAGTAGATTTCGAAAACATTCAGTACTTC.

DNA for the CDR3: TGTGCCAGCAGCTTACACGGGACAGCACTAGCCAAAAACATTCAGTACTTC. It codes for CASSLHGTALAKNIQYF. The rearrangement links TRBV7-8 to TRBJ2-4; TRBD1 agrees at 7 bases. Germline CDR1 and CDR2: SGHVS and FQNEAQ. V was pared by 2 bases and J by 0 bases, with 7 bases of the junction left unmatched. The CDR3 is made up of 17 amino acids.

This clone was seen a handful of times. The chain couples TRBV29-1 to TRBJ2-5, with a weak D call TRBD1 (5 bases). The germline V gene has CDR1 SQVTM and CDR2 ANQGSEA. V lost 3 bases and J lost 1, with 9 bases in between. The CDR3 covers 13 residues. The CDR3 DNA reads TGCAGCGTTGACGACAGATCCCAAGAGACCCAGTACTTC. It codes for CSVDDRSQETQYF. Variable domain in full (rest from reference TRBV29-1 and TRBJ2-5): SAVISQKPSRDICQRGTSLTIQCQVDSQVTMMFWYRQQPGQSLTLIATANQGSEATYESGFVIDKFPISRPNLTFSTLTVSNMSPEDSSIYLCSVDDRSQETQYFGPGTRLLVL.

The genes are TRBV5-1 and TRBJ1-1; D unresolved. The V gene lost 1 base and the J gene lost 2 bases, with 12 bases spanning the gap. Germline CDR1 and CDR2: SGHRS and YFSETQ. CDR3 length: 15 amino acids. CDR3 sequence (DNA): TGCGCCAGCAGCTTGCAGGTGACGGTCAACACTGAAGCTTTCTTT. Encoded protein: CASSLQVTVNTEAFF.

Turning to this clone: The junction does not match germline at one end; this may be a read error. V is TRBV20-1 and J is TRBJ2-4; D unclear. The CDR3 has 11 residues. The germline V gene has CDR1 DFQATT and CDR2 SNEGSKA (reference sequence). The CDR3 coding sequence is TGCAGTACCGGAGCCCAAAACATTCAGTACTTC. Translating it yields CSTGAQNIQYF.

This rearrangement joins TRBV7-7 to TRBJ2-5, with D tentatively TRBD1 (5 bases). CDR1 is SSHAT and CDR2 is FNYEAQ in the germline V gene (reference sequence). The V end lost 1 base, the J end lost 1 base, and 7 bases lay between the germline ends. The CDR3 totals 14 residues. The CDR3 DNA follows: TGTGCCAGCAGCTTAGAAGGGGCCCAAGAGACCCAGTACTTC. This codes for CASSLEGAQETQYF.

This chain connects TRBV29-1 to TRBJ2-7; 7 bases line up with TRBD1. This CDR3 region has 12 residues. V trimming: 6 bases; J trimming: 12 bases; junction bases outside the gene matches: 14. Germline CDR1 is SQVTM and CDR2 is ANQGSEA. The CDR3, as DNA: TGCAGCGTGGGTGACAGGGTTGGCCGGCGGTACTTC. Encoded protein: CSVGDRVGRRYF.